This T cell receptor beta chain was documented in a study of blood T cell repertoires in COVID-19. About the study: Samples representing acute and convalescent COVID-19 were sourced from the United States, Italy and Spain. In each case, the material was cDNA or gDNA derived from T cells, B-cell-depleted T cells, or PBMCs.

Authors' methods: Amplification from reference gene primers served as the basis for estimated nucleated cell counts. The data were produced by immunoSEQ multiplex PCR, yet TCRdb's version contains in-frame clones alone and is incomplete. The DNA gave D and trimming, while V, J and clone size come from that table. Of about 240,000 clones in the sample, about 85% were seen once. The junction had 8 bases not matched to a gene; V was cut back by 5 bases and J by 5 bases. The CDR3 is 14 amino acids. Germline V lookup: CDR1 MNHNY, CDR2 SVGAGI (reference sequence). The TCR comes from a man between 60 and 75 years old who had recovered from COVID-19. V usage is TRBV6-6 and J usage is TRBJ2-7; 8 nucleotides line up with TRBD1. The sequencing sample was made of peripheral blood. In DNA form, the CDR3 reads TGTGCCAGCAGTCTACCAGGGGGCTCGAACGAGCAGTACTTC. Translating it yields CASSLPGGSNEQYF.